This is a list of T cell receptor beta chains from one sample in a study of identical twins. From the 5' RACE reads, TCRdb called clonotypes with MiXCR, one entry per CDR3 protein. The table has roughly 1.6 million distinct CDR3 sequences, about 32% seen once. Sequencing was performed on cord blood. The source is a newborn girl in good health. The CDR3 runs from the conserved cysteine through the conserved F or W. A D gene is named only where the DNA matches it firmly. Clone sizes are given selectively: once, few, many, or a class where the clone is expanded.

j_call v_call clone_size d_call cdr3_aa cdr3_nt
TRBJ2-3 TRBV21-1 few - CASSKASGGGTDTQYF TGTGCCAGCAGCAAAGCCAGCGGGGGGGGCACAGATACGCAGTATTTT
TRBJ2-3 TRBV12-3/TRBV12-4 - TRBD2 CASSPRLRTSGGAGTDTQYF TGTGCCAGCAGTCCCCGCCTACGGACTAGCGGGGGGGCGGGCACAGATACGCAGTATTTT
TRBJ2-1 TRBV19 - TRBD2 CASSIIAGPNNEQFF TGTGCCAGTAGTATAATAGCGGGACCAAACAATGAGCAGTTCTTC
TRBJ1-4 TRBV2 many - CASSNRATNEKLFF TGTGCCAGCAGTAACAGGGCAACTAATGAAAAACTGTTTTTT
TRBJ2-5 TRBV5-1 few TRBD1 CASSLWDRAYNEQYF TGCGCCAGCAGCTTGTGGGACAGGGCCTACAATGAGCAGTACTTC
TRBJ2-1 TRBV29-1 - - CSAKGGDNEQFF TGCAGCGCTAAAGGGGGAGACAATGAGCAGTTCTTC
TRBJ2-7 TRBV30 few TRBD1 CASTTGTGYEQYF TGTGCCTCTACAACAGGGACAGGGTACGAGCAGTACTTC
TRBJ2-3 TRBV24-1 - - CATGTPLQDTQYF TGTGCCACCGGGACTCCCTTGCAAGATACGCAGTATTTT
TRBJ2-1 TRBV11-2 few - CASSLSHGLQNEQFF TGTGCCAGCAGCTTATCCCACGGGCTCCAAAATGAGCAGTTCTTC
TRBJ1-5 TRBV9 - - CASSGQVCNQPQHF TGTGCCAGCAGCGGACAGGTCTGCAATCAGCCCCAGCATTTT
TRBJ2-7 TRBV20-1 - - CSTKPGPSYEQYF TGCAGTACTAAACCGGGACCCAGCTACGAGCAGTACTTC
TRBJ1-5 TRBV20-1 - - CGARPGRQPQHF TGCGGTGCTAGACCAGGGCGCCAGCCCCAGCATTTT
TRBJ2-7 TRBV12-3/TRBV12-4 - - CASRQTYNEQYF TGTGCCAGCAGGCAAACTTACAATGAGCAGTACTTC
TRBJ2-3 TRBV29-1 few TRBD2 CSPLLAGTDTQYF TGCAGCCCTTTACTAGCGGGCACAGATACGCAGTATTTT
TRBJ2-7 TRBV6-8 - - CASRISSYEQYF TGTGCCAGCCGGATCTCCTCCTACGAGCAGTACTTC
TRBJ1-2 TRBV2 once TRBD1 CASSGGQGPNCGYTF TGTGCCAGCAGTGGGGGACAGGGACCTAACTGTGGCTACACCTTC
TRBJ2-4 TRBV20-1 few - CSAKLDGLLAKNIQYF TGCAGTGCTAAACTGGACGGCTTGCTAGCCAAAAACATTCAGTACTTC
TRBJ2-3 TRBV27 - TRBD2 CASARLAGLTDTQYF TGTGCCAGCGCGAGACTAGCGGGCCTGACAGATACGCAGTATTTT
TRBJ1-5 TRBV24-1 - - CATSDTGVDQPQHF TGTGCCACCAGTGATACGGGCGTGGATCAGCCCCAGCATTTT
TRBJ2-1 TRBV28 - - CASSSTGHLRGYNEQFF TGTGCCAGCAGTTCTACAGGGCACCTGAGGGGCTACAATGAGCAGTTCTTC
TRBJ2-3 TRBV27 - - CASSLSAITDTQYF TGTGCCAGCAGTTTATCCGCCATCACAGATACGCAGTATTTT
TRBJ1-2 TRBV15 few - CATSRRQGLRGYTF TGTGCCACCAGCAGACGTCAGGGGTTACGAGGCTACACCTTC
TRBJ1-1 TRBV7-2 - - CASSFKTGPEAFF TGTGCCAGCAGCTTCAAAACAGGGCCCGAAGCTTTCTTT
TRBJ2-1 TRBV6-2/TRBV6-3 once - CASSIDGGTRYDEQFF TGTGCCAGCAGCATCGACGGCGGGACGAGGTACGATGAGCAGTTCTTC
TRBJ1-2 TRBV20-1 - - CSAVRGRYGYTF TGCAGTGCCGTGCGGGGGCGGTATGGCTACACCTTC
TRBJ2-3 TRBV28 - TRBD1 CASSSAGQGSPDTQYF TGTGCCAGCAGTTCAGCGGGACAGGGATCCCCAGATACGCAGTATTTT
TRBJ1-2 TRBV7-2 many - CASSPRGSNYGYTF TGTGCCAGCAGCCCCCGCGGGTCTAACTATGGCTACACCTTC
TRBJ1-6 TRBV15 - - CAISRDRQGGSPLHF TGTGCCATCAGCAGAGATAGGCAGGGAGGTTCACCCCTCCACTTT
TRBJ1-4 TRBV27 - - CASRWGLNEKLFF TGTGCCAGCAGATGGGGGCTTAATGAAAAACTGTTTTTT
TRBJ2-7 TRBV20-1 - - CSAEDWGTAYEQYF TGCAGTGCCGAGGACTGGGGAACGGCCTACGAGCAGTACTTC
TRBJ2-5 TRBV9 few TRBD2 CASSVSQTSQETQYF TGTGCCAGCAGCGTCAGCCAGACTAGCCAGGAGACCCAGTACTTC
TRBJ2-7 TRBV4-1 - - CASSQIREEQYF TGCGCCAGCAGCCAAATAAGGGAGGAGCAGTACTTC
TRBJ2-4 TRBV20-1 - TRBD2 CSARETSGAIQYF TGCAGTGCTAGAGAAACTAGCGGGGCCATTCAGTACTTC
TRBJ2-1 TRBV4-1 few TRBD2 CASSQDPSGGIYNEQFF TGCGCCAGCAGCCAAGATCCTAGCGGGGGTATTTACAATGAGCAGTTCTTC
TRBJ2-1 TRBV20-1 - - CSASEQRAYNEQFF TGCAGTGCTAGTGAACAGCGGGCTTACAATGAGCAGTTCTTC
TRBJ1-6 TRBV20-1 few - CSAPARGQRYNSPLHF TGCAGTGCTCCGGCTAGAGGACAGCGCTATAATTCACCCCTCCACTTT
TRBJ1-5 TRBV5-1 few TRBD1 CASSLRLRGNQPQHF TGCGCCAGCAGCTTGAGGCTCAGGGGGAATCAGCCCCAGCATTTT
TRBJ2-4 TRBV4-2 - - CASSQGSLSALAKNIQYF TGTGCCAGCAGCCAAGGGTCCCTTAGCGCCTTAGCCAAAAACATTCAGTACTTC
TRBJ2-1 TRBV24-1 - - CATSDFGSFHNERFF TGTGCCACCAGTGATTTCGGGAGTTTCCACAATGAGCGGTTCTTC